One and the same sample provided the 24 T cell receptor beta chains below, sequenced in a study of memory CD8 T cells in hepatitis C reinfection (dated by TCRdb to 2017 to 2019). The time point label, read with the paper, signifies: pre-reinfection, 55 to 20 weeks before reinfection detection. TCR sequencing was performed on the sorted cells directly ex vivo, without any in vitro expansion beforehand. Library generation was performed with the immunoSEQ multiplex PCR assay. Sourced from immuneACCESS, this table was stored by TCRdb with only in-frame sequences that have V and J called. A share of the clones is absent; for the studies checked, an unresolved V gene accounts for under half, and the remainder has no known explanation. For this sample there are 40,000 to 60,000 clones; around nine tenths appear just once. About 1% of the sample lies in the top ten. The sample taken for sequencing was naive CD8+ T cells sorted from blood. Read against the paper, the sample's cell subset or site label means: total naive CD8+CD45RO- T cells. The receptor set was obtained from a young man with hepatitis C virus infection.

The J gene is TRBJ1-2, the V gene TRBV27; 8 positions agree with TRBD1. The germline V gene encodes CDR1 MNHEY and CDR2 SMNVEV (reference sequence). This CDR3 has 16 amino acids. Trimming took 3 bases from V and 4 from J; bases not matched to a gene: 10. As DNA, the CDR3 is TGTGCCAGCAGTTTGACAGGGGCATCGATTCTCTATGGCTACACCTTC. Translation: CASSLTGASILYGYTF.

The chain couples TRBV19 to TRBJ2-3, with D possibly being TRBD1 (5 bases). V dropped 3 bases and J dropped 0 bases, with 7 bases sitting between them. The CDR3 is made up of 14 amino acids. The germline CDR1 and CDR2 sequences are LNHDA and SQIVND (reference sequence). DNA for the CDR3: TGTGCCAGTAGTATGAGACAGAGCACAGATACGCAGTATTTT. This encodes CASSMRQSTDTQYF.

The V and J genes are TRBV11-2 and TRBJ2-1; D is unresolved. Germline CDR1 reads SGHAT; CDR2 reads FQNNGV. This CDR3 spans 13 amino acids. V was pared by 1 base and J by 6 bases, with 7 bases between. CDR3 in amino acids: CASSLAFFNEQFF. CDR3 in DNA: TGTGCCAGCAGCTTAGCCTTCTTCAATGAGCAGTTCTTC.

This chain connects TRBV6-5 to TRBJ2-1; the match to TRBD1 covers 8 bases. The CDR3 sequence is 14 residues long. The V gene end was trimmed by 2 bases and the J gene end by 6 bases; junction bases not matched to a gene: 3. Germline V lookup: CDR1 MNHEY, CDR2 SVGAGI. CDR3: CASSYRTGFNEQFF. CDR3 DNA: TGTGCCAGCAGTTACCGGACAGGGTTCAATGAGCAGTTCTTC.

The V and J genes are TRBV9 and TRBJ1-2, with 7 bases aligning to TRBD1. Germline assignment: CDR1 SGDLS and CDR2 YYNGEE. This CDR3 has 15 amino acids. Trimming cost V 4 bases and J 2 bases; bases outside gene matches: 8. CDR3 amino acids: CASSPRTGLNYGYTF. The CDR3 DNA follows: TGTGCCAGCAGCCCACGGACAGGCCTAAACTATGGCTACACCTTC.

The CDR3 DNA reads TGTGCCAGCAGCCCTCAGAACTATGGCTACACCTTC. As protein: CASSPQNYGYTF. The gene calls are TRBV5-4 and TRBJ1-2; D gene ambiguous. The CDR3 has 12 residues. CDR1 and CDR2 (germline): SGHNT, YYREEE (reference sequence). With 4 bases removed from V and 2 bases from J, the gap between germline ends came to 6 bases.

This chain uses TRBV9 with TRBJ2-1, with D perhaps TRBD1 (6 bases). Trimming took 3 bases from V and 7 from J, leaving 17 bases between them. This CDR3 is built from 15 residues. CDR1 is SGDLS, CDR2 YYNGEE, per germline. CDR3 DNA: TGTGCCAGCAGCGAAGGGGGTGAGGGGTGGAATGAGCAGTTCTTC. Encoded protein: CASSEGGEGWNEQFF.

This clone has only one observation. As DNA, the CDR3 is TGTGCCAGTAGTCACGGGGGAAGGGCTGAAGCTTTCTTT. Translating gives CASSHGGRAEAFF. The chain recombines TRBV19 with TRBJ1-1, with D perhaps matching TRBD1 (5 bases). This CDR3 spans 13 amino acids. Trimming shortened V by 5 bases and J by 6 bases, and 13 bases separated the two germline ends. Germline CDR1 reads LNHDA; CDR2 reads SQIVND (reference sequence).

This chain links TRBV5-4 with TRBJ2-7, with 7 bases aligning to TRBD1. V shed 4 bases and J 2 bases; nucleotides not matched to a gene: 3. This CDR3 comprises 13 residues. From germline, CDR1 is SGHNT and CDR2 YYREEE (reference sequence). The CDR3 here is CASSRDRAYEQYF. The CDR3 DNA reads as TGTGCCAGCAGCCGGGACAGAGCCTACGAGCAGTACTTC.

This chain connects TRBV5-1 to TRBJ1-5, with a weak D call TRBD1 (6 bases). Germline V gene data show CDR1 as SGHRS and CDR2 as YFSETQ. Trimming took off 0 bases at V and 6 bases at J, with 13 bases between the two ends. This CDR3 spans 15 amino acids. The CDR3 sequence is CASSLVGEGGQPQHF. The CDR3 coding sequence is TGCGCCAGCAGCTTGGTTGGGGAAGGGGGTCAGCCCCAGCATTTT.

The genes are TRBV15 and TRBJ1-1; D not certain. Trimming removed 1 base from V and 4 bases from J, with 4 bases in between. This CDR3 contains 12 residues. Looked up from germline, CDR1 is LNHNV and CDR2 is YYDKDF (reference sequence). Here the CDR3 reads CATSRVGTEAFF. The CDR3 DNA follows: TGTGCCACCAGCAGAGTCGGCACTGAAGCTTTCTTT.

Concerning this clone: Sequence at one end of the junction differs from germline and may be a read error. CDR3 DNA: TGTGCCGGCAGCTTAAGTGCAGACTACGAGCAGTACTTC. It is translated as CAGSLSADYEQYF. V gene TRBV7-6 combines with J gene TRBJ2-7, with no clear D. Germline lookup yields CDR1 SGHVS and CDR2 FNYEAQ. This CDR3 is 13 amino acids long.

The chain is built from TRBV6-5 and TRBJ1-5; TRBD1 aligns across 9 bases. Germline V lookup: CDR1 MNHEY, CDR2 SVGAGI. V dropped 4 bases and J dropped 5; count of bases not matched to a gene: 6. This CDR3 has 15 residues. In nucleotides, the CDR3 is TGTGCCAGCAGTTTACGGGACAGGGCGGATCAGCCCCAGCATTTT. Translation gives CASSLRDRADQPQHF.

The chain links TRBV4-1 to TRBJ1-6; weak D call: TRBD1 (5 bases). Trimming took 6 bases from V and 9 from J, leaving 24 bases between them. Germline V lookup: CDR1 MGHRA, CDR2 YSYEKL. This CDR3 has 17 residues. This CDR3 is CASSPEGAPGLSSPLHF. Here the CDR3 DNA reads TGCGCCAGCAGTCCTGAAGGGGCACCGGGACTGAGTTCACCCCTCCACTTT.

J is TRBJ1-1 and V is TRBV7-9, with D perhaps matching TRBD1 (5 bases). V shed 5 bases and J shed 6 bases, with 13 bases lying between them. The CDR3 extends over 13 amino acids. CDR1 is SEHNR and CDR2 is FQNEAQ in the germline V gene (reference sequence). This CDR3 reads CASSLEGISEAFF. CDR3 DNA sequence: TGTGCCAGCAGCCTGGAGGGGATCTCTGAAGCTTTCTTT. The full variable domain, rest sourced from reference TRBV7-9 and TRBJ1-1, is DTGVSQNPRHKITKRGQNVTFRCDPISEHNRLYWYRQTLGQGPEFLTYFQNEAQLEKSRLLSDRFSAERPKGSFSTLEIQRTEQGDSAMYLCASSLEGISEAFFGQGTRLTVV.

CDR3 nucleotides: TGTGCCAGCAGCTTAGTGGCAGGGGGCGCAGATACGCAGTATTTT. Amino acid sequence: CASSLVAGGADTQYF. The genes are TRBV11-2 and TRBJ2-3; 8 bases align to TRBD1. Per the germline V gene, CDR1 is SGHAT and CDR2 is FQNNGV. The CDR3 extends over 15 amino acids. J gave up 4 bases and V 1 base, and 4 bases lay outside the gene matches.

The chain employs TRBV29-1 and TRBJ1-1; D might be TRBD1 (5 bases). The CDR3 runs 13 residues. Germline CDR1 reads SQVTM; CDR2 reads ANQGSEA. The V end was cut by 0 bases, the J end by 11 bases, with 16 bases between. The CDR3 region is CSVEEGQEGEAFF. DNA of the CDR3: TGCAGCGTTGAAGAGGGGCAGGAGGGAGAGGCTTTCTTT.

This clone was seen just once. The chain couples TRBV5-6 to TRBJ2-1, with D tentatively TRBD2 (6 bases). The CDR3 sequence is 15 residues long. Looked up from germline, CDR1 is SGHDT and CDR2 is YYEEEE. Trimming took 2 bases from V and 0 from J, leaving 9 bases between them. The chain's CDR3 is CASSFGGSSYNEQFF. The CDR3 nucleotides read TGTGCCAGCAGCTTTGGGGGGAGCTCCTACAATGAGCAGTTCTTC. The variable domain in full, completed from reference TRBV5-6 and TRBJ2-1, reads DAGVTQSPTHLIKTRGQQVTLRCSPKSGHDTVSWYQQALGQGPQFIFQYYEEEERQRGNFPDRFSGHQFPNYSSELNVNALLLGDSALYLCASSFGGSSYNEQFFGPGTRLTVL.

About this clone itself: Sequence at one end of the junction differs from germline and may be a read error. The chain is built from TRBV5-6 and TRBJ1-1; no definite D call. Germline CDR1 reads SGHDT; CDR2 reads YYEEEE. The CDR3 consists of 13 residues. The CDR3 nucleotides are TGTGCCGGCAGCTTCGGTATCAACACTGAAGCTTTCTTT. The encoded protein is CAGSFGINTEAFF.

This rearrangement joins TRBV4-1 to TRBJ2-5, with 9 positions matching TRBD2. The trim removed 4 bases at V and 4 bases at J, leaving 10 bases unmatched. In germline, CDR1 is MGHRA, CDR2 YSYEKL. The CDR3 covers 16 residues. DNA of the CDR3: TGCGCCAGCAGCCCTGCCGGTAGCGGGGGCAGAGAGACCCAGTACTTC. Residues: CASSPAGSGGRETQYF.

The rearrangement links TRBV7-3 to TRBJ2-1; D is undetermined. This CDR3 comprises 15 residues. V lost 1 base and J lost 3, with 10 bases in between. Germline loops: CDR1 SGHTA, CDR2 FQGTGA. The CDR3 coding sequence is TGTGCCAGCAGCTTAATTCCGGTTATCTACAATGAGCAGTTCTTC. It is translated as CASSLIPVIYNEQFF.

The chain joins TRBV15 to TRBJ2-7; D possibly corresponds to TRBD2 (6 bases). The CDR3 sequence is 17 residues long. Germline CDR1 LNHNV, CDR2 YYDKDF (reference sequence). Between the trimmed V and J ends, which lost 0 bases and 3 bases, there was a span of 18 bases. The CDR3 nucleotides read TGTGCCACCAGCAGAGACCGGCACGCGGGGTACAGCTACGAGCAGTACGTC. Amino acids: CATSRDRHAGYSYEQYV.

The genes are TRBV29-1 and TRBJ2-1, with 7 bases aligning to TRBD2. CDR1 and CDR2 from the germline V gene are SQVTM and ANQGSEA. The V and J ends lost 5 bases and 1 base, in that order; junction bases with no gene match: 2. The CDR3 loop spans 13 amino acids. The CDR3 loop reads CSVPAGSYNEQFF. The CDR3 coding sequence is TGCAGCGTTCCAGCGGGGTCCTACAATGAGCAGTTCTTC.

The V call is TRBV9, the J call TRBJ2-1, with D possibly TRBD1 on 7 matching bases. V was shortened by 3 bases and J by 0 bases, with 16 bases between the two germline ends. The CDR3 runs to 17 residues. CDR1 is SGDLS, CDR2 YYNGEE, per germline. CDR3 residues: CASSAPGGRSSYNEQFF. CDR3 nucleotide sequence: TGTGCCAGCAGCGCCCCAGGGGGGAGGAGCTCCTACAATGAGCAGTTCTTC.